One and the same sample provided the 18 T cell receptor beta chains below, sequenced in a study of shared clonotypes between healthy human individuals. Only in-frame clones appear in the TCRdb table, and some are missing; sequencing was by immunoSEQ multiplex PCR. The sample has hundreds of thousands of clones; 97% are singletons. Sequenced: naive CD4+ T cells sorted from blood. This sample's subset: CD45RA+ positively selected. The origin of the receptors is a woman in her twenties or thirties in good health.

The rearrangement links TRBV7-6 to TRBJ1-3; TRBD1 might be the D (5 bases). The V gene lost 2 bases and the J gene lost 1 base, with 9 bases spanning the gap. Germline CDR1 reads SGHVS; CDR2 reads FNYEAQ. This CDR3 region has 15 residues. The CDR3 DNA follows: TGTGCCAGCAGCTTACGCAGGGAGTCTGGAAACACCATATATTTT. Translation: CASSLRRESGNTIYF. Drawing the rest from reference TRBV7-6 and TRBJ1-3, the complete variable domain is GAGVSQSPRYKVTKRGQDVALRCDPISGHVSLYWYRQALGQGPEFLTYFNYEAQQDKSGLPNDRFSAERPEGSISTLTIQRTEQRDSAMYRCASSLRRESGNTIYFGEGSWLTVV.

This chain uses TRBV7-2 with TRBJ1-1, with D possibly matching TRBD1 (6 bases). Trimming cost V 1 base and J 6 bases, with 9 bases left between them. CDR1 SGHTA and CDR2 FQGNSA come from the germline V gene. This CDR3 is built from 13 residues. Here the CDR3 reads CASSLGGQPEAFF. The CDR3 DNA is TGTGCCAGCAGCTTAGGCGGACAGCCTGAAGCTTTCTTT.

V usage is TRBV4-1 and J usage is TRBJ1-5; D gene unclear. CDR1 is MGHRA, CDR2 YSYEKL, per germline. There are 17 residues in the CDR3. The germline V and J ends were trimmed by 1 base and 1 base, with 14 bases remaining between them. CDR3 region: CASSQGFGGQSNQPQHF. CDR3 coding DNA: TGCGCCAGCAGCCAAGGTTTCGGAGGGCAGAGCAATCAGCCCCAGCATTTT.

The CDR3 DNA sequence: TGTGCCAGCAGCTCTTGGACTAGCGGGAGACTCTACGAGCAGTACTTC. Its translation: CASSSWTSGRLYEQYF. The gene calls are TRBV7-3 and TRBJ2-7, with 13 bases identical to TRBD2. With V trimmed by 4 bases and J by 3 bases, 6 bases remained unmatched. Germline CDR1 reads SGHTA; CDR2 reads FQGTGA. CDR3 length equals 16 residues. Full variable domain (missing parts from reference TRBV7-3 and TRBJ2-7): GAGVSQTPSNKVTEKGKYVELRCDPISGHTALYWYRQSLGQGPEFLIYFQGTGAADDSGLPNDRFFAVRPEGSVSTLKIQRTERGDSAVYLCASSSWTSGRLYEQYFGPGTRLTVT.

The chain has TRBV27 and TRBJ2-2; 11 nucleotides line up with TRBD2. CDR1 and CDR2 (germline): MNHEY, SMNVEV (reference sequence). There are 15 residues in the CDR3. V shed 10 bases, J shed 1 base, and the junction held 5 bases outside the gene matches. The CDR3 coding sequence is TGTGCCACCTACACTAGCGGGAGGAACACCGGGGAGCTGTTTTTT. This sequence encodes CATYTSGRNTGELFF.

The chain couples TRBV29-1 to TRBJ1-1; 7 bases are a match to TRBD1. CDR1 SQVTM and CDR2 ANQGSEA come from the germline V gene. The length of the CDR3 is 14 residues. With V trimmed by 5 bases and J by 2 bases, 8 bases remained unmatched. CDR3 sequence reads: CSVYRGPLNTEAFF. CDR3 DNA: TGCAGCGTTTACAGGGGCCCCCTAAACACTGAAGCTTTCTTT.

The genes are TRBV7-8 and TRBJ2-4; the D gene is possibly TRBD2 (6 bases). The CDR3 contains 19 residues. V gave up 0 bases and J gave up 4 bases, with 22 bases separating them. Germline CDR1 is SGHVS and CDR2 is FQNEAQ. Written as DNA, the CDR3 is TGTGCCAGCAGCTTAGCAAGGGGCCTCGGCGGGACGGAAAAAAACATTCAGTACTTC. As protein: CASSLARGLGGTEKNIQYF.

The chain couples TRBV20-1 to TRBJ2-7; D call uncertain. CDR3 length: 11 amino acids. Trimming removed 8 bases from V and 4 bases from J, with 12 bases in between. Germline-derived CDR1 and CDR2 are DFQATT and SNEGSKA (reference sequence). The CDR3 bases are TGCAGTCAGTTGGGCCAGTACGAGCAGTACTTC. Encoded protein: CSQLGQYEQYF.

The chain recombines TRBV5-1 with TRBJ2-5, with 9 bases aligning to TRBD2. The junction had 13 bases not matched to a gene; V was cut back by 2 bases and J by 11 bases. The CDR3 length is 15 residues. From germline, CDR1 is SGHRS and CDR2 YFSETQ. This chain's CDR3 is CASSLMAGGPGEQYF. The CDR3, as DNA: TGCGCCAGCAGCTTAATGGCGGGAGGGCCCGGGGAGCAGTACTTC.

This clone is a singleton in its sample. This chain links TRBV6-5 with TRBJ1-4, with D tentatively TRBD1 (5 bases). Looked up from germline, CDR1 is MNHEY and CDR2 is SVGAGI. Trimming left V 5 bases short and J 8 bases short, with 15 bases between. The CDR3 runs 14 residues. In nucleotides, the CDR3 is TGTGCCAGCAGTGCGATAATGGGGGGGGAAAAACTGTTTTTT. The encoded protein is CASSAIMGGEKLFF.

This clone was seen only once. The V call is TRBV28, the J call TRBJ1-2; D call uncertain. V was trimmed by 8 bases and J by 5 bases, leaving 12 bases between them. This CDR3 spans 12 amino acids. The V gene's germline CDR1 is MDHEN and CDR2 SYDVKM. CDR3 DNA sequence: TGTGCCAGCCTGGGGAGGGCTTATGGCTACACCTTC. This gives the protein CASLGRAYGYTF.

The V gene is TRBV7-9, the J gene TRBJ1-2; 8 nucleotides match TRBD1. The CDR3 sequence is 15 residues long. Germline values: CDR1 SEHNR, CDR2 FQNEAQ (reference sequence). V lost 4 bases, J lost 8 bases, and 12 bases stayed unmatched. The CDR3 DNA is TGTGCCAGCAGCTATGTGGGACAGGAACCGCAAGGCTACACCTTC. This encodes CASSYVGQEPQGYTF. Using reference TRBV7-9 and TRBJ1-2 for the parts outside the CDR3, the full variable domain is DTGVSQNPRHKITKRGQNVTFRCDPISEHNRLYWYRQTLGQGPEFLTYFQNEAQLEKSRLLSDRFSAERPKGSFSTLEIQRTEQGDSAMYLCASSYVGQEPQGYTFGSGTRLTVV.

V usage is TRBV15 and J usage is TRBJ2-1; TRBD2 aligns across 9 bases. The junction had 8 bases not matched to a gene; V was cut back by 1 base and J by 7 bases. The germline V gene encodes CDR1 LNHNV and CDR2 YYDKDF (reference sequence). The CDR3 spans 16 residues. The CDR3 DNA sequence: TGTGCCACCAGCAGAGGAGAGGCGGGAGGGCGAAATGAGCAGTTCTTC. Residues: CATSRGEAGGRNEQFF. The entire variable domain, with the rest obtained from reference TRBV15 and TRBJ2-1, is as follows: DAMVIQNPRYQVTQFGKPVTLSCSQTLNHNVMYWYQQKSSQAPKLLFHYYDKDFNNEADTPDNFQSRRPNTSFCFLDIRSPGLGDTAMYLCATSRGEAGGRNEQFFGPGTRLTVL.

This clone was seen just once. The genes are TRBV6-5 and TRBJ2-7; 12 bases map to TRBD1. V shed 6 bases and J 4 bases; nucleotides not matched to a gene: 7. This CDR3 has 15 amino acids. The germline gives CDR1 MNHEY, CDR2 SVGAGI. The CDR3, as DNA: TGTGCCAGCAGCCGCGGGGGACAGGGGGCGTACGAGCAGTACTTC. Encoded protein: CASSRGGQGAYEQYF.

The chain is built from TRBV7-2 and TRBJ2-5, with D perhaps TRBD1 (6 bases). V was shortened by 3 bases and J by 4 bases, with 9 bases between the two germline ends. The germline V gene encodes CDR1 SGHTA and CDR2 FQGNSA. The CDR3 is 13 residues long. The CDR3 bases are TGTGCCAGCAGCTTCTACAGGGCAGAGACCCAGTACTTC. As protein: CASSFYRAETQYF.

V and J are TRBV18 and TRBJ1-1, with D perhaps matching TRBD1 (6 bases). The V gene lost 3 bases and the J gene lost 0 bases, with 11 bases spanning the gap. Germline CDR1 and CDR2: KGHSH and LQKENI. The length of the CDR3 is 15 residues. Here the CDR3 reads CASSPDRTLNTEAFF. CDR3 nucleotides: TGTGCCAGCTCACCTGACAGGACCCTGAACACTGAAGCTTTCTTT.

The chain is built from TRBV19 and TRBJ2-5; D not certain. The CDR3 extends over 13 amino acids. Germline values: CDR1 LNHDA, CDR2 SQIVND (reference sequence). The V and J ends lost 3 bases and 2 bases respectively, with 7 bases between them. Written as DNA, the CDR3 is TGTGCCAGTAGTATTAATGAACAAGAGACCCAGTACTTC. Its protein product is CASSINEQETQYF. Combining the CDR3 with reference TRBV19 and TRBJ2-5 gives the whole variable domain DGGITQSPKYLFRKEGQNVTLSCEQNLNHDAMYWYRQDPGQGLRLIYYSQIVNDFQKGDIAEGYSVSREKKESFPLTVTSAQKNPTAFYLCASSINEQETQYFGPGTRLLVL.

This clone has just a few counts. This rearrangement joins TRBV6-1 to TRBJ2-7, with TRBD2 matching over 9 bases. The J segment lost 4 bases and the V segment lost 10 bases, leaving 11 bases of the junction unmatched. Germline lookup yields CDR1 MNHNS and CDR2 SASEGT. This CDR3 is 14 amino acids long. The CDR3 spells CATITLAGAYEQYF. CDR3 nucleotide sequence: TGTGCCACCATCACCTTAGCGGGAGCGTACGAGCAGTACTTC.